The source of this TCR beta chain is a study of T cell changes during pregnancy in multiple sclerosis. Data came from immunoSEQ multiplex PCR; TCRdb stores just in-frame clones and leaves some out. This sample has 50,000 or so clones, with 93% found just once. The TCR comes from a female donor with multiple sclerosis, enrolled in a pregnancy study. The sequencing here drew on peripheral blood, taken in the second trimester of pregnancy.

The CDR3 region is CASSFWTSGSRNNEQFF. The CDR3 coding sequence is TGCGCCAGCAGCTTCTGGACTAGCGGGAGTAGGAACAATGAGCAGTTCTTC. The chain has TRBV5-1 and TRBJ2-1; 13 bases match TRBD2. This CDR3 has 17 amino acids. The trim removed 2 bases at V and 5 bases at J, leaving 7 bases unmatched. Germline V gene sequence: CDR1 SGHRS, CDR2 YFSETQ.